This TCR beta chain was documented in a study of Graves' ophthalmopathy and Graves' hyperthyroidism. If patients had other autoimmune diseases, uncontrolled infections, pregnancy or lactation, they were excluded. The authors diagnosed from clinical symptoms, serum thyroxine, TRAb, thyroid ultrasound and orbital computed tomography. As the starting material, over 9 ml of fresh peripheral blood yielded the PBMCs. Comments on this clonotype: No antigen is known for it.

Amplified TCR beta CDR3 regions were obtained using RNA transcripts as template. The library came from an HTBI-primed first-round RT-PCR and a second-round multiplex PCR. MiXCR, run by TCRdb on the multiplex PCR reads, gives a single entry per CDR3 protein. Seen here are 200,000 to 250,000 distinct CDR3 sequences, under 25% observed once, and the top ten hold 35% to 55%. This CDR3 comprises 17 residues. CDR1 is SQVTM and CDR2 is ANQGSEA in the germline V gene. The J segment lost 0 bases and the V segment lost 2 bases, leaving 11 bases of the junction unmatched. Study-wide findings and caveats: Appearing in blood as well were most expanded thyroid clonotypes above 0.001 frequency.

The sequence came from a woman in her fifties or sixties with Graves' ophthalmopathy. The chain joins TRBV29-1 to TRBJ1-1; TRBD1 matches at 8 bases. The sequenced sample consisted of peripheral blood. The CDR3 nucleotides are TGCAGCGTTGAATCTTTGGACAGGGCAAATGTGAACACTGAAGCTTTCTTT. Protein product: CSVESLDRANVNTEAFF.